These T cell receptor beta chains were read from a single sample in a study of blood T cell repertoires in COVID-19. Some clones are missing from TCRdb's copy, which holds only in-frame ones; the method was immunoSEQ multiplex PCR. This sample has 200,000 to 250,000 clones, with 85% to 90% found just once. Sequencing used PBMCs or T cells enriched from blood (not recorded which). The source is a woman aged 45-59 years with acute COVID-19. The conserved cysteine and the conserved F or W are not part of the CDR3 here. A D gene is named only where the DNA matches it firmly.

v_gene: TRBV7-8; j_gene: TRBJ1-1; d_gene: NA; CDR3aa: ASTLGQFREAF
v_gene: TRBV6-5; j_gene: TRBJ2-7; d_gene: NA; CDR3aa: ASRSGLEQY
v_gene: TRBV27; j_gene: TRBJ2-7; d_gene: TRBD1; CDR3aa: ASKLSPGTGDYEQY
v_gene: TRBV19; j_gene: TRBJ2-7; d_gene: TRBD2; CDR3aa: ASSWASGTYEQY
v_gene: TRBV3-1/TRBV3-2; j_gene: TRBJ2-7; d_gene: NA; CDR3aa: ASSPQVSSYEQY
v_gene: TRBV4-3; j_gene: TRBJ2-7; d_gene: TRBD2; CDR3aa: ASSQNVAGEAFEQY
v_gene: TRBV6-6; j_gene: TRBJ2-7; d_gene: NA; CDR3aa: ASSKAGASYEQY
v_gene: TRBV30; j_gene: TRBJ2-7; d_gene: TRBD1; CDR3aa: AWIRRGTYEQY
v_gene: TRBV5-8; j_gene: TRBJ1-2; d_gene: TRBD1; CDR3aa: ASSLTGADYGYT
v_gene: TRBV9; j_gene: TRBJ2-7; d_gene: TRBD1; CDR3aa: ASSVITIGTGWRYEQY
v_gene: TRBV6-5; j_gene: TRBJ2-1; d_gene: TRBD2; CDR3aa: ASSSASGSYRQF
v_gene: TRBV27; j_gene: TRBJ1-6; d_gene: NA; CDR3aa: ASSPRTEGWNSPLH
v_gene: TRBV11-2; j_gene: TRBJ1-4; d_gene: TRBD1; CDR3aa: ASNKAGRGEKLF
v_gene: TRBV20-1; j_gene: TRBJ2-7; d_gene: TRBD2; CDR3aa: SAEREVQY
v_gene: TRBV5-5; j_gene: TRBJ2-1; d_gene: NA; CDR3aa: ASSLGDYEQF
v_gene: TRBV5-1; j_gene: TRBJ2-1; d_gene: TRBD2; CDR3aa: ASSFGGYNEQF
v_gene: TRBV9; j_gene: TRBJ2-7; d_gene: NA; CDR3aa: ASSVSAGFTNSYEQY
v_gene: TRBV11-3; j_gene: TRBJ2-1; d_gene: TRBD2; CDR3aa: ASSLGGTSGNNEQF
v_gene: TRBV27; j_gene: TRBJ1-1; d_gene: NA; CDR3aa: ASSPHQKGRGTEAF
v_gene: TRBV28; j_gene: TRBJ2-3; d_gene: TRBD1; CDR3aa: ASKLTGGADTQY
v_gene: TRBV6-5; j_gene: TRBJ2-7; d_gene: NA; CDR3aa: ASSYDFRYEQY
v_gene: TRBV30; j_gene: TRBJ1-3; d_gene: NA; CDR3aa: AWSVGVSGKDTIY
v_gene: TRBV10-3; j_gene: TRBJ2-7; d_gene: NA; CDR3aa: AIMAAADSYEQY
v_gene: TRBV7-3; j_gene: TRBJ2-5; d_gene: TRBD2; CDR3aa: ASSLSSGSGETQY
v_gene: TRBV3-1/TRBV3-2; j_gene: TRBJ2-7; d_gene: NA; CDR3aa: ASSQRQYEQY
v_gene: TRBV9; j_gene: TRBJ1-5; d_gene: NA; CDR3aa: ASSPAPGDNQPQH
v_gene: TRBV12-3/TRBV12-4; j_gene: TRBJ2-7; d_gene: NA; CDR3aa: ASEKSMYDEQY
v_gene: TRBV30; j_gene: TRBJ2-1; d_gene: NA; CDR3aa: AWSAPLDRILYNEQF
v_gene: TRBV3-1/TRBV3-2; j_gene: TRBJ2-7; d_gene: NA; CDR3aa: ASSQALLSYEQY
v_gene: TRBV4-2; j_gene: TRBJ2-7; d_gene: NA; CDR3aa: ASSQDRQDYEQY
v_gene: TRBV19; j_gene: TRBJ2-7; d_gene: TRBD2; CDR3aa: ASSIGTSGSYEQY
v_gene: TRBV6-4; j_gene: TRBJ1-2; d_gene: NA; CDR3aa: ASRGVYGYT
v_gene: TRBV5-1; j_gene: TRBJ2-7; d_gene: TRBD1; CDR3aa: ASSLEGGGEQY
v_gene: TRBV7-9; j_gene: TRBJ2-5; d_gene: NA; CDR3aa: ASSLGGPVGTQY
v_gene: TRBV24-1; j_gene: TRBJ1-2; d_gene: TRBD1; CDR3aa: ATAGQGGYGYT
v_gene: TRBV3-1/TRBV3-2; j_gene: TRBJ2-4; d_gene: NA; CDR3aa: ASSSTRRERNIQY
v_gene: TRBV28; j_gene: TRBJ2-7; d_gene: NA; CDR3aa: ASNSPGVLSSYEQY
v_gene: TRBV27; j_gene: TRBJ2-5; d_gene: TRBD2; CDR3aa: ASSPRLAGGLSQETQY
v_gene: TRBV5-1; j_gene: TRBJ2-5; d_gene: NA; CDR3aa: ASSRTLVGDYQETQY
v_gene: TRBV5-4; j_gene: TRBJ1-2; d_gene: TRBD1; CDR3aa: ASRKQGANYGYT
v_gene: TRBV5-1; j_gene: TRBJ1-1; d_gene: NA; CDR3aa: ASSLEAVRTEAF
v_gene: TRBV27; j_gene: TRBJ2-1; d_gene: TRBD2; CDR3aa: ASSLYGGIHNEQF
v_gene: TRBV4-3; j_gene: TRBJ1-1; d_gene: NA; CDR3aa: ASSQDRMKQGTGAF
v_gene: TRBV3-1/TRBV3-2; j_gene: TRBJ1-2; d_gene: NA; CDR3aa: ASSQGGGRSHLPRGYT
v_gene: TRBV16; j_gene: TRBJ1-1; d_gene: TRBD1; CDR3aa: ASSQWGQGGMNTEAF
v_gene: TRBV5-4; j_gene: TRBJ1-4; d_gene: NA; CDR3aa: ASSTEQGRRNEKLF
v_gene: TRBV6-5; j_gene: TRBJ2-5; d_gene: NA; CDR3aa: ASSPLGGRQETQY
v_gene: TRBV21-1; j_gene: TRBJ1-2; d_gene: NA; CDR3aa: ASSKRPRDRRHYGYT
v_gene: TRBV9; j_gene: TRBJ1-2; d_gene: TRBD1; CDR3aa: ASSPLTGGTPTA
v_gene: TRBV10-3; j_gene: TRBJ1-4; d_gene: NA; CDR3aa: AISTGSPNEKLF